This TCR beta chain is from a study of blood T cells in healthy people across ages (dated by TCRdb to about 2015). Concerning the study at large: In model experiments, template switching captured roughly one uniquely barcoded TCR beta cDNA molecule for every two T cells. Using deep sequencing normalized with unique cDNA molecular identifiers, the study measured how TCR beta repertoire diversity changes with age. The donors were divided into four age groups: young (average around 16 years), middle-aged (under 40), aged (around 59) and long-lived (more than 75). Two additional independent replicas of 1 million unique cDNA reads from the same blood draw were analyzed for two donors (one aged 18 to 30 and one aged 80 or older). What the study reported, not specific to this receptor: Observed TCR beta diversity per million T cells fell roughly linearly with age, and a significant reduction was already apparent by age roughly 40. The percentage of naive T cells measured by flow cytometry correlated strongly with observed TCR beta diversity. Because donor CMV infection status was unknown, age-related changes in expanded clonotypes were potentially confounded. Estimates of total diversity from one million sequenced T cells were regarded as lower bounds and underestimates. Conclusive comparison of naive and antigen-experienced compartments was prevented by the profiling of bulk unsorted PBMCs. The long-lived group showed more naive CD4+ T cells, fewer expanded clones and increased TCR diversity than the aged group, suggesting age selection.

The library was generated by 5' RACE. Instrument used: Illumina HiSeq 2500. A second PCR of about 6 to 11 cycles was performed with a sample-barcoded 5' primer and a J-beta primer mix. Each TCR beta cDNA molecule received a unique molecular identifier from a template-switch 5' adaptor carrying 12 random nucleotides. Each sample yielded at least 3 million CDR3-containing paired-end reads. First-strand cDNA synthesis was performed from all RNA using the Mint cDNA synthesis kit, with priming by a TRBC-specific oligonucleotide. All cDNA was treated with uracil-DNA glycosylase and then went through a first 18-cycle PCR with the universal primers M1SS and BC2_uni_R. The published analysis was carried out like this. For normalization, 1 million high-quality reads were randomly selected from each sample, with every read carrying a distinct molecular identifier. Reads with shared molecular identifiers were discarded instead of being binned into consensus sequences. MiTCR, set to a Q25 quality threshold and the strictest error-elimination algorithm, was used for CDR3 identification, clonotype clustering and error correction. A nonparametric unseen species model with Euler transformation was used to estimate lower-bound total TCR beta diversity. The public reads were quality trimmed at Q25 with fastp and then assembled into clones with MiXCR by TCRdb, keeping productive beta chains. Identical CDR3 proteins give one entry, which carries the most common genes and DNA. In this record, the V and J calls reflect TCRdb's handling and not the investigators' own analysis. A total of roughly 1,100,000 distinct CDR3 sequences appear in this sample, approximately 26% of them only once. The leading ten clones occupy 0.65% to 0.75% of the sample.

Donors were a few dozen systemically healthy Caucasian individuals from Russia aged roughly 6 to 90 years. About 10 milliliters of peripheral blood were collected from each donor into EDTA-treated Vacutainer tubes. Ficoll-Paque density-gradient centrifugation was used to isolate PBMCs, with at least 6 million per sample. Total RNA, at least 5.5 micrograms per sample, was extracted from PBMCs with Trizol reagent. The percentages of naive CD45RAhigh/CD27high T cells were determined by flow cytometry on a PBMC aliquot from every donor. The CDR3 holds 17 amino acids from the cysteine to the phenylalanine. The DNA shown is the 51-base CDR3, in frame from base 1. The germline V and J ends show losses of 4 bases and 7 bases respectively, and no gene match explains 15 bases of the junction. From the germline V gene (reference sequence), CDR1 is MNHEY and CDR2 is SMNVEV. This clonotype was seen a handful of times. Its antigen remains unidentified. The sample holds no much larger clone one base away, and base qualities are not on file.

In addition, the sample was reused for a study of T cells of mothers and their children. According to the second study: Nine systemically healthy Caucasian individuals, comprising three mothers and their six children, were included as donors. cDNA synthesis used all of the extracted RNA, with about 1.5 ug of RNA in each 15 ul reaction. Sample barcodes and 2-4 random nucleotides were added via the M1S primer in the second PCR. More than 8 million TCR beta CDR3 reads were obtained from each mother, and some 3.2 million reads were obtained from each child. In both related and unrelated pairs, thymic selection shapes the output of TCR recombination in a similar way, with inherited differences having only a minor effect. Normalized repertoire overlap in related mother-child pairs was always slightly higher than in unrelated mother-child pairs, but the difference was never significant. Persistent microchimeric T cell clones were not detected, at a sensitivity of about 99 clones per million clonotypes. The study used deep NGS to compare TCR beta repertoires of mothers and children, seeking features distinguishing related mother-child pairs from unrelated individuals. Mothers averaged about 40 +/- 4 years of age and children averaged approximately 11 +/- 4 years. After adapter ligation with NEBNext reagents, the libraries were sequenced on Illumina HiSeq 2000 with 100+100 nt paired-end reads. To prevent cross-contamination, the mother and child libraries were prepared a month apart and were sequenced in separate runs. Between 500,000 and 2,000,000 distinct TCR beta clonotypes were identified per donor. Naive TCR beta clonotypes were estimated from low-frequency clonotypes matched to each donor's FACS-determined naive share, without sorting.

The sequence links TRBV27 to TRBJ2-1; TRBD1 matches 8 bases in the middle. The receptor comes from a girl aged 2 to 10 in good health. Sequences were obtained from blood. The sequenced DNA is TGTGCCAGCAGTTCCGGAACCGGCAGGGGGCGTGAGAATGAGCAGTTCTTC. It encodes CASSSGTGRGRENEQFF.